This TCR beta chain emerged from a study of blood T cell repertoires in COVID-19. Background on the study: Whether acute or convalescent, the COVID-19 samples came from the United States, Italy and Spain. Nucleic acid was either cDNA or gDNA, and it came from T cells, B-cell-depleted T cells, or PBMCs.

Ages ranged from about 18 to 100 years, with residence in about two dozen US areas. For recovered donors of Cohort 3, there were two negative PCRs, clearance, or symptom resolution. Germline V gene data show CDR1 as MGHRA and CDR2 as YSYEKL. The V end lost 0 bases, the J end lost 3 bases, and 8 bases lay between the germline ends. The CDR3 runs 14 residues. Assay: immunoSEQ multiplex PCR; the TCRdb copy retains only in-frame clones and omits some. The repertoire holds over 150,000 clones, about 86% seen once, with 6% to 8% in the top ten. This TCR was sampled from a man aged 35-49 years who had recovered from COVID-19. V is TRBV4-1 and J is TRBJ1-2; the D gene is possibly TRBD1 (5 bases). What was sequenced was PBMCs or T cells enriched from blood (not recorded which). The CDR3 DNA reads as TGCGCCAGCAGCCAAGATGCAGGGTACTATGGCTACACCTTC. This encodes CASSQDAGYYGYTF.